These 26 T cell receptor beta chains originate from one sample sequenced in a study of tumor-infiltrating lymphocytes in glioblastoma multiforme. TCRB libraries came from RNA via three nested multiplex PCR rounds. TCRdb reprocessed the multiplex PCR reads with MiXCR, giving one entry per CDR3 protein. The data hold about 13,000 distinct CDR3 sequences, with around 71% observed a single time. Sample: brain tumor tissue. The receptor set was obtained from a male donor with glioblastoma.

In nucleotides, the CDR3 is TGCAGCGTTCAGGTGATAGAGGGGTTCTACGAGCAGTACTTC. Its protein is CSVQVIEGFYEQYF. The J gene is TRBJ2-7, the V gene TRBV29-1; D is tentatively TRBD1 or TRBD2 (5 bases each). Germline assignment: CDR1 SQVTM and CDR2 ANQGSEA. This CDR3 region has 14 residues. The V end was cut by 5 bases, the J end by 3 bases, with 17 bases between.

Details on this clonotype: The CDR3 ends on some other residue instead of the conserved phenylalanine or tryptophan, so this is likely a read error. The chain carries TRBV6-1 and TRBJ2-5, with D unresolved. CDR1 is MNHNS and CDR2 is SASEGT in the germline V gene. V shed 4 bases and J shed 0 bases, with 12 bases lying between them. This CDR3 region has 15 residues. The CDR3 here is CASSALRADQETQYL. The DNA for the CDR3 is TGTGCCAGCAGTGCCCTACGGGCGGACCAAGAGACCCAGTACCTC.

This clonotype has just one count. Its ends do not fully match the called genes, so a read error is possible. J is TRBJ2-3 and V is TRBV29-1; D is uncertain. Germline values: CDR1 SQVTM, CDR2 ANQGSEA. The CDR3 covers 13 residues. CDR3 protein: CSVAGSHTDTQYF. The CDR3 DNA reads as TGCAGCGTAGCCGGGTCTCACACAGATACACAGTATTTT.

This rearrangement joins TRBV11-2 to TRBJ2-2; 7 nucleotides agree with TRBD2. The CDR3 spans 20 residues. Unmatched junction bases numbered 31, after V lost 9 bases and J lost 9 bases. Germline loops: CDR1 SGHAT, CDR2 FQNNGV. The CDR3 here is CARTPLIRPRASGKHRELFF. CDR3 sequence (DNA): TGTGCCAGGACCCCCCTCATTCGGCCAAGGGCTAGCGGTAAACACCGGGAGCTGTTTTTT.

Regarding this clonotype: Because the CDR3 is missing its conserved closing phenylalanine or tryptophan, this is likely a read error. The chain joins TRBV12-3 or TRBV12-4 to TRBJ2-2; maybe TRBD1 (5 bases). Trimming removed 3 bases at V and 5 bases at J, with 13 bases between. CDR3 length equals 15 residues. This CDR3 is CASSLRQGRTGELFY. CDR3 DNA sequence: TGTGCCAGCAGTTTGAGGCAGGGTAGGACCGGGGAGCTGTTTTAT.

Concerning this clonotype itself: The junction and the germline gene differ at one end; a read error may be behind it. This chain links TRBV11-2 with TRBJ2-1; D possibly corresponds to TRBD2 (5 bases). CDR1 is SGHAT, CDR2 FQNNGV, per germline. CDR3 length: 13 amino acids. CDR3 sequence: CASSLDRRNEHYF. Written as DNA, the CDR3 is TGTGCCAGCAGCTTAGATAGGAGGAATGAGCACTACTTC.

DNA for the CDR3: TGTGCCAGCAGCTCAGCGAAAGTACAGTTCAATCAGCCCCAGCATTTT. Its translation is CASSSAKVQFNQPQHF. The rearrangement uses TRBV28 and TRBJ1-5, with D unclear. V was trimmed by 6 bases and J by 3 bases, leaving 18 bases between them. The CDR3 is 16 amino acids. In germline, CDR1 is MDHEN, CDR2 SYDVKM.

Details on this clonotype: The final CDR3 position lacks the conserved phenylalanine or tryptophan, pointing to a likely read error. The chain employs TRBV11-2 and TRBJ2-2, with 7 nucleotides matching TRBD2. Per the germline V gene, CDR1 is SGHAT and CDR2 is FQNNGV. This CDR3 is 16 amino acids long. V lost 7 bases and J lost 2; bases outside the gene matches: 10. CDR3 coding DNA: TGTGCCAGCACCGAAGTAGCGGGCATAAACACCGGGGAGCTGTTTTCT. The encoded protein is CASTEVAGINTGELFS.

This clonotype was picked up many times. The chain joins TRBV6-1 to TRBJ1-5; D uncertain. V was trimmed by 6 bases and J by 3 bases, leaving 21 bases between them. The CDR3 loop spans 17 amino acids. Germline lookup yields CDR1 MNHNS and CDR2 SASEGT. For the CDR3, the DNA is TGTGCCAGCAGCCTTGAAAGAGGGCGGGCCTACAATCAGCCCCAGCATTTT. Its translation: CASSLERGRAYNQPQHF.

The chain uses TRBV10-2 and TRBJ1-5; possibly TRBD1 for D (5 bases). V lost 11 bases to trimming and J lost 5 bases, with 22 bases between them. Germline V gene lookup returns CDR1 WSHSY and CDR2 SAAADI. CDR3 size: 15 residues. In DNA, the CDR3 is TGCGCCGGCAAACCCTTGGCGACGGGGGATCAGCCCCAGCATTTT. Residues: CAGKPLATGDQPQHF.

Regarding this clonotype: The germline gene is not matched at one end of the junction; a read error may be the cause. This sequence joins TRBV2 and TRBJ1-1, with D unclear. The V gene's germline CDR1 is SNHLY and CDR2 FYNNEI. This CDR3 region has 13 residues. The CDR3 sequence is CASSDHSNTEAFF. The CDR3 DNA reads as TGTGCCAGCAGTGACCACTCGAACACTGAAGCCTTCTTT.

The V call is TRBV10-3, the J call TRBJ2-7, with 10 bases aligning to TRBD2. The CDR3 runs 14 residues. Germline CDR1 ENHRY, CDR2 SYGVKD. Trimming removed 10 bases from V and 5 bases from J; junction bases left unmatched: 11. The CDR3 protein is CATFSQLAGNEQYF. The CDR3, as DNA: TGTGCCACCTTTTCTCAACTAGCGGGGAACGAGCAGTACTTC.

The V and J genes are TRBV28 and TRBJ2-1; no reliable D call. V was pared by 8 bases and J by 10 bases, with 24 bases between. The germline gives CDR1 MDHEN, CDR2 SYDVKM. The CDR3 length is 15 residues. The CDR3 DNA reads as TGTGCCAGCGGCCACCCCGAACGTAAATTGTCGGAGCAGTTCTTC. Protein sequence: CASGHPERKLSEQFF.

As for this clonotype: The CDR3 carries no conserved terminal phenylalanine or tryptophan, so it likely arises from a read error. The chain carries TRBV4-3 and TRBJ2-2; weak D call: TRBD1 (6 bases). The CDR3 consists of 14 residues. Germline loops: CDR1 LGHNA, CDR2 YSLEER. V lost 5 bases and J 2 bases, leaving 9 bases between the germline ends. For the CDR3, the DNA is TGCGCCAGCAGCGAGGACAGTAACACCGGGGAGCTGTTTTTG. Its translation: CASSEDSNTGELFL.

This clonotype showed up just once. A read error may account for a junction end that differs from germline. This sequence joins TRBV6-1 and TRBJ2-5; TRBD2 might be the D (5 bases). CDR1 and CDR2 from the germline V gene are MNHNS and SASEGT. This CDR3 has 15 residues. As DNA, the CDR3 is TGTACCAGCAGTGCTCTAAGGGCGGGCCAAGAGACCCAGTACTTC. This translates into CTSSALRAGQETQYF.

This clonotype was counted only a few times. CDR3 sequence: CSAREMDTEAFF. In DNA, the CDR3 is TGCAGTGCTAGAGAAATGGACACTGAAGCTTTCTTT. J is TRBJ1-1 and V is TRBV20-1; D not certain. The V gene's germline CDR1 is DFQATT and CDR2 SNEGSKA (reference sequence). This CDR3 is built from 12 residues. V dropped 0 bases and J dropped 3 bases, with 5 bases sitting between them.

The CDR3 protein is CALGPGNEQFF. CDR3 in DNA: TGTGCCTTGGGGCCGGGGAATGAGCAGTTCTTC. The chain is built from TRBV30 and TRBJ2-1; the D call may be TRBD1 or TRBD2 (5 bases each). Germline CDR1 GTSNPN, CDR2 SVGIG (reference sequence). Trimming took off 7 bases at V and 7 bases at J, with 11 bases between the two ends. CDR3 size: 11 residues.

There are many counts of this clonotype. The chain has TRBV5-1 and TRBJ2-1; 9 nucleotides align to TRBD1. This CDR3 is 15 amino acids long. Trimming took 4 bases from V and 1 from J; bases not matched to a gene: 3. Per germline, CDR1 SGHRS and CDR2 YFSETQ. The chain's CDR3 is CASSAGTGSYNEQFF. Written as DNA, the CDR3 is TGCGCCAGCAGCGCCGGGACAGGGTCCTACAATGAGCAGTTCTTC. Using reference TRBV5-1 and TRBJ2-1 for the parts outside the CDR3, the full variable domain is KAGVTQTPRYLIKTRGQQVTLSCSPISGHRSVSWYQQTPGQGLQFLFEYFSETQRNKGNFPGRFSGRQFSNSRSEMNVSTLELGDSALYLCASSAGTGSYNEQFFGPGTRLTVL.

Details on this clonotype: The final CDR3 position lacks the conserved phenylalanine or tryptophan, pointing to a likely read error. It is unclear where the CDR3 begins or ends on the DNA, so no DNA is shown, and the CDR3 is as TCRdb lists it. CDR3 amino acids: CASSFSSLALYEQYL. This rearrangement joins TRBV11-2 to TRBJ2-7; the table's D call, TRBD2, has no DNA check behind it. 15 amino acids form the CDR3, both terminal residues included. Germline V gene sequence: CDR1 SGHAT, CDR2 FQNNGV.

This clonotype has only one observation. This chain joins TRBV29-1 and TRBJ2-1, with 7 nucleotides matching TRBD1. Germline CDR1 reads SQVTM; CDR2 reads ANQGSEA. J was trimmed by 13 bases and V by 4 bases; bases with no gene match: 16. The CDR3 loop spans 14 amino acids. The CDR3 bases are TGCAGCGTTGGGGGGCGGCAGGGGGACAATAACCAGTTCTTC. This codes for CSVGGRQGDNNQFF.

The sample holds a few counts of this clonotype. The CDR3 nucleotides are TGTGCCAGCAGCCCCCTCCTCGGCGTTGGGGGCTCCTACAATGAGCAGTTCTTC. This gives the protein CASSPLLGVGGSYNEQFF. This chain connects TRBV11-3 to TRBJ2-1, with D perhaps being TRBD1 or TRBD2 (5 bases each). Germline assignment: CDR1 SGHNT and CDR2 YENEEA. The CDR3 runs 18 residues. The V gene lost 5 bases and the J gene lost 0 bases, with 20 bases spanning the gap.

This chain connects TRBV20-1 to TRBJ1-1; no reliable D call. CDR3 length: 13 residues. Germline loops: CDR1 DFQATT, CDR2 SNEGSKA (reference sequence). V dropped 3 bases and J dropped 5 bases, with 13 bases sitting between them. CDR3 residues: CSASTASGTEAFF. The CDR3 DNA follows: TGCAGTGCTAGTACGGCGAGTGGGACTGAAGCTTTCTTT.

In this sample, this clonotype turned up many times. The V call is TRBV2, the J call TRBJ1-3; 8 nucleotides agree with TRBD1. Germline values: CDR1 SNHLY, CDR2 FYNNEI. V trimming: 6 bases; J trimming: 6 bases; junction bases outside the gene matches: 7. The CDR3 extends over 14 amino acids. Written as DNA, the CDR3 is TGTGCCAGCAGCCGAGGACAGGGACAAAACACCATATATTTT. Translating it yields CASSRGQGQNTIYF.

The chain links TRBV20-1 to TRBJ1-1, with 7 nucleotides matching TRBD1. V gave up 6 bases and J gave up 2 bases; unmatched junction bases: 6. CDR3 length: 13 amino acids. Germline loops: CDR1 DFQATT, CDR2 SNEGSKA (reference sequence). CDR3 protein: CSAPRQGNTEAFF. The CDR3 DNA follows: TGCAGTGCACCCAGACAGGGTAACACTGAAGCTTTCTTT.

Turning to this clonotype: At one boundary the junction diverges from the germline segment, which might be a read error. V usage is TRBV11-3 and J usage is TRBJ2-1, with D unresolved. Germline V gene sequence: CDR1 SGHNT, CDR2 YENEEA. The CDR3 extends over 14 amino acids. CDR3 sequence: CASSFDGGYNEQSF. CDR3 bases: TGTGCCAGCAGCTTTGACGGCGGCTACAATGAGCAGTCCTTT.

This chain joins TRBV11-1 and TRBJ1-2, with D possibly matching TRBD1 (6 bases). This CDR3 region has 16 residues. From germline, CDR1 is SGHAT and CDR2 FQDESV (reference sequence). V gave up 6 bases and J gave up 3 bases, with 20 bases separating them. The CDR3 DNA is TGTGCCAGCAGGGATCTCAGACAGGCGAATGACTATGGCTACACCTTC. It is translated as CASRDLRQANDYGYTF.